This passage covers 15 T cell receptor beta chains from one sample sequenced in a study of blood T cell repertoires in COVID-19. The table came from immunoSEQ multiplex PCR; TCRdb's copy has only in-frame clones and leaves some out. The sample carries under 65,000 clones, approximately 87% recorded once. The sample was peripheral blood. Source of these receptors: a woman aged 55-69 years with COVID-19, enrolled during active disease.

This chain connects TRBV3-1 (or the pseudogene TRBV3-2) to TRBJ1-1; D is unclear. This CDR3 region has 13 residues. V gave up 0 bases and J gave up 5 bases, with 7 bases separating them. CDR1 is LGHDT, CDR2 YNNKEL, per germline (reference sequence). The CDR3 DNA is TGTGCCAGCAGCCAAGATATCCCGACTGAAGCTTTCTTT. This codes for CASSQDIPTEAFF.

This clone showed up just once. The chain recombines TRBV7-9 with TRBJ2-4; TRBD1 might be the D (6 bases). The V end lost 6 bases, the J end lost 8 bases, and 20 bases lay between the germline ends. The germline CDR1 and CDR2 sequences are SEHNR and FQNEAQ (reference sequence). This CDR3 is 15 amino acids long. The CDR3 DNA sequence: TGTGCCAGCAGGTCCGGGACACTTCCTGGGGACATTCAGTACTTC. It translates to CASRSGTLPGDIQYF.

V and J are TRBV6-6 and TRBJ2-7, with 9 bases that match TRBD2. This CDR3 region has 14 residues. The V gene end was trimmed by 2 bases and the J gene end by 2 bases; junction bases not matched to a gene: 1. Looked up from germline, CDR1 is MNHNY and CDR2 is SVGAGI (reference sequence). The CDR3 DNA sequence: TGTGCCAGCAGTTACAGCGGGGGGACCTACGAGCAGTACTTC. This gives the protein CASSYSGGTYEQYF.

This sequence joins TRBV4-1 and TRBJ2-7; 13 bases align to TRBD2. This CDR3 has 17 amino acids. Trimming took 0 bases from V and 2 from J; bases not matched to a gene: 4. The germline V gene has CDR1 MGHRA and CDR2 YSYEKL. The CDR3 sequence: CASSQDPTSGRAYEQYF. The CDR3 DNA sequence: TGCGCCAGCAGCCAAGATCCCACTAGCGGGAGGGCCTACGAGCAGTACTTC.

The CDR3 sequence: CASSLALRSPRDEQFF. CDR3 in DNA: TGTGCCAGCAGCTTAGCGCTAAGGTCTCCCAGGGATGAGCAGTTCTTC. The chain uses TRBV7-9 and TRBJ2-1, with a tentative D call TRBD1 (5 bases). The ends were cut back, 0 bases at V and 8 bases at J, with 17 bases in the middle. Germline CDR1 and CDR2: SEHNR and FQNEAQ (reference sequence). This CDR3 spans 16 amino acids.

The genes are TRBV10-2 and TRBJ2-1; D gene uncertain. Germline V lookup: CDR1 WSHSY, CDR2 SAAADI. CDR3 length: 14 residues. Trimming took off 3 bases at V and 10 bases at J, with 16 bases between the two ends. The CDR3 coding sequence is TGCGCCAGCAGTGATAGTCTGGAGTTTGGAGAGCAGTTCTTC. Its translation is CASSDSLEFGEQFF.

J is TRBJ2-7 and V is TRBV27; tentative D call: TRBD1 (5 bases). This CDR3 is built from 14 residues. From germline, CDR1 is MNHEY and CDR2 SMNVEV (reference sequence). The V end was cut by 5 bases, the J end by 4 bases, with 15 bases between. The CDR3 here is CASSPLTDYYEQYF. The DNA of the CDR3 is TGTGCCAGCAGTCCGCTGACAGATTATTACGAGCAGTACTTC.

This chain links TRBV7-9 with TRBJ1-4; D is unresolved. The CDR3 loop spans 16 amino acids. V was clipped by 1 base and J by 1 base, with 10 bases between them. The germline V gene encodes CDR1 SEHNR and CDR2 FQNEAQ (reference sequence). This CDR3 is CASSLGLGITNEKLFF. The CDR3 bases are TGTGCCAGCAGCTTAGGGCTCGGGATAACTAATGAAAAACTGTTTTTT. Based on the CDR3 plus reference TRBV7-9 and TRBJ1-4, the full variable domain is DTGVSQNPRHKITKRGQNVTFRCDPISEHNRLYWYRQTLGQGPEFLTYFQNEAQLEKSRLLSDRFSAERPKGSFSTLEIQRTEQGDSAMYLCASSLGLGITNEKLFFGSGTQLSVL.

J is TRBJ1-2 and V is TRBV18; 8 nucleotides align to TRBD1. The V and J ends lost 3 bases and 3 bases, in that order; junction bases with no gene match: 0. This CDR3 spans 13 amino acids. Germline values: CDR1 KGHSH, CDR2 LQKENI. In nucleotides, the CDR3 is TGTGCCAGCTCACCGGGACAGGACTATGGCTACACCTTC. Its protein is CASSPGQDYGYTF.

The gene calls are TRBV12-3 or TRBV12-4 and TRBJ2-5; TRBD2 agrees at 9 bases. Germline trimming cut 6 bases from V and 5 bases from J; bases unmatched to any gene: 4. The CDR3 totals 13 residues. CDR3 DNA sequence: TGTGCCAGCAGCCTAGCGGGGACGGAGACCCAGTACTTC. Translating gives CASSLAGTETQYF.

The gene calls are TRBV6-5 and TRBJ1-5; 7 bases match TRBD1. CDR3 length: 13 amino acids. The ends lost 2 bases at V and 8 bases at J; junction bases unmatched: 3. In germline, CDR1 is MNHEY, CDR2 SVGAGI. The CDR3 is CASSYDRAKPQHF. The CDR3 nucleotides read TGTGCCAGCAGTTACGACAGGGCGAAGCCCCAGCATTTT.

This chain joins TRBV11-2 and TRBJ2-3; unclear D gene. Germline lookup yields CDR1 SGHAT and CDR2 FQNNGV. V gave up 2 bases and J gave up 6 bases, with 12 bases separating them. This CDR3 region has 14 residues. The CDR3, as DNA: TGTGCCAGCAGCTTATTCTTCCAGTCCGATACGCAGTATTTT. Protein: CASSLFFQSDTQYF. The full variable domain, in which reference TRBV11-2 and TRBJ2-3 provide the parts outside the CDR3, is EAGVAQSPRYKIIEKRQSVAFWCNPISGHATLYWYQQILGQGPKLLIQFQNNGVVDDSQLPKDRFSAERLKGVDSTLKIQPAKLEDSAVYLCASSLFFQSDTQYFGPGTRLTVL.

Only one count was recorded for this clone. The chain employs TRBV19 and TRBJ2-2; 12 positions agree with TRBD2. Germline V CDR1 and CDR2: LNHDA, SQIVND (reference sequence). V was clipped by 5 bases and J by 1 base; unmatched bases: 2. The CDR3 length is 16 residues. The CDR3 bases are TGTGCCAGTAGTTTACTAGCGGGGGGGAACACCGGGGAGCTGTTTTTT. Amino acid sequence: CASSLLAGGNTGELFF.

This clone was counted a single time. This sequence joins TRBV5-8 and TRBJ2-5; 11 bases align to TRBD2. This CDR3 is built from 17 residues. Per the germline V gene, CDR1 is SGHTS and CDR2 is YDEGEE. V lost 0 bases, J lost 1 base, and 5 bases stayed unmatched. DNA of the CDR3: TGTGCCAGCAGCTTGGAACTAGCGGGAGAAGGCCAAGAGACCCAGTACTTC. The encoded protein is CASSLELAGEGQETQYF.

This clone was picked up one time. The genes are TRBV28 and TRBJ1-2; 9 bases match TRBD1. V trimming: 8 bases; J trimming: 8 bases; junction bases outside the gene matches: 9. CDR1 is MDHEN and CDR2 is SYDVKM in the germline V gene. This CDR3 is built from 13 residues. The DNA of the CDR3 is TGTGCCAGCTCGGACAGGGGTCTTCTAGGCTACACCTTC. It translates to CASSDRGLLGYTF.